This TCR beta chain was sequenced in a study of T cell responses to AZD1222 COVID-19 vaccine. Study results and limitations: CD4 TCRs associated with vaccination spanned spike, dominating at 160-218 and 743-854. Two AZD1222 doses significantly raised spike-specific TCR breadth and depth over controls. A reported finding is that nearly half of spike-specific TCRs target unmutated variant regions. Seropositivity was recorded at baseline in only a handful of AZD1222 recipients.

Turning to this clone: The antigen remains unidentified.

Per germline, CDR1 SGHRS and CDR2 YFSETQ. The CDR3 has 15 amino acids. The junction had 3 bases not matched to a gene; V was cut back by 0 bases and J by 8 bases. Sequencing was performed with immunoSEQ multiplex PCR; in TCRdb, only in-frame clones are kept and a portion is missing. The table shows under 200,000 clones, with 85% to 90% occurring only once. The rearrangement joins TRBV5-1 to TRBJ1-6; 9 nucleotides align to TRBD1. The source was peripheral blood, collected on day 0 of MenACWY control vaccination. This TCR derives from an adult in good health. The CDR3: CASSLVGQGYSPLHF. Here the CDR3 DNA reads TGCGCCAGCAGCTTGGTGGGACAGGGCTATTCACCCCTCCACTTT.